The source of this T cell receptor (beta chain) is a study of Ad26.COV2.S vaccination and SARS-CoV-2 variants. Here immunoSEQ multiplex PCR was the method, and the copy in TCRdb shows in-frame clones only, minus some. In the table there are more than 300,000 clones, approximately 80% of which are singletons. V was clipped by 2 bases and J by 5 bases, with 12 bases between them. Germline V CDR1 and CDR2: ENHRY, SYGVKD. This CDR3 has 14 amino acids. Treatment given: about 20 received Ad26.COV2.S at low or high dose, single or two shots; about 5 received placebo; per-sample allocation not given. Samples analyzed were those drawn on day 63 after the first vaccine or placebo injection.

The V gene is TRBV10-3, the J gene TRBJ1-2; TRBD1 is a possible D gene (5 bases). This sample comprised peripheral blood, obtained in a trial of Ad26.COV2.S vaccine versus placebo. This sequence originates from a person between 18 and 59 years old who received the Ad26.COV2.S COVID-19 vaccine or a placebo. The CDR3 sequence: CAISEAGTRYGYTF. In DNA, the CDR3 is TGTGCCATCAGTGAGGCAGGGACCCGATATGGCTACACCTTC.